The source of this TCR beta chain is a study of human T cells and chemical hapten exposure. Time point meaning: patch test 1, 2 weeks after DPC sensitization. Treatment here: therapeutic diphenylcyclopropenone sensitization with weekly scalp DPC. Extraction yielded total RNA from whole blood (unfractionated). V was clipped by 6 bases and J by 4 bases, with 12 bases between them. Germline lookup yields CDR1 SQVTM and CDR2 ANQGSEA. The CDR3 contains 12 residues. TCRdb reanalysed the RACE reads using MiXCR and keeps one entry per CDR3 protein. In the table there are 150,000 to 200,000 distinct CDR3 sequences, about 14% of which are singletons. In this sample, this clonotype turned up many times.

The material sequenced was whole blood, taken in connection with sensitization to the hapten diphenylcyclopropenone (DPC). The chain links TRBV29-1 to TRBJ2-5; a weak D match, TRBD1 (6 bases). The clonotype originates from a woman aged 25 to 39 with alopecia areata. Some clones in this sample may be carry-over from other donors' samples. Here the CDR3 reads CSVRAGVETQYF. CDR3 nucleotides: TGCAGCGTGCGTGCAGGGGTAGAGACCCAGTACTTC.